This T cell receptor (beta chain) stems from a study of blood T cell repertoires in COVID-19. About the study: Sites in the United States, Italy and Spain provided acute and convalescent COVID-19 samples. T cells, B-cell-depleted T cells, or PBMCs supplied cDNA or gDNA.

In the study's own analysis: Amplification of reference gene primers provided the estimated nucleated cell counts. Clones were sequenced by immunoSEQ multiplex PCR, and TCRdb holds only the in-frame ones, with some missing. V and J calls and clone size come straight from that table; D and trimming were deduced from the DNA. The table shows about 110,000 clones, with approximately 88% occurring only once. Sequencing input: peripheral blood. The sequence was collected from a woman aged 70-85 years with acute or convalescent COVID-19.

The CDR3 reads CASSREEDRHGYTF. The CDR3 nucleotides read TGTGCCAGCAGCCGAGAAGAGGACAGACATGGCTACACCTTC. J is TRBJ1-2 and V is TRBV7-8, with TRBD1 as a possible D gene (6 bases). The CDR3 contains 14 residues. V lost 5 bases to trimming and J lost 6 bases, with 16 bases between them. In germline, CDR1 is SGHVS, CDR2 FQNEAQ.